This section outlines one TCR beta chain sequence together with its context. Random hexamers served to reverse transcribe roughly 0.45 to 1 ug RNA. Across 54 Vbeta and 13 Jbeta, TCR beta CDR3 was amplified with immunoSEQ multiplex PCR. TCRdb reprocessed the immunoSEQ multiplex PCR reads via MiXCR and lists one record per CDR3 protein. The profile shows some 190,000 distinct CDR3 sequences, under 95% of them singletons. These data belong to a study of CD8 T cells in Susac syndrome. V shed 3 bases and J shed 0 bases, with 15 bases lying between them. There are 17 residues in the CDR3. Germline V CDR1 and CDR2: MDHEN, SYDVKM.

The sample comprised CD4+ T cells from PBMCs. The chain recombines TRBV28 with TRBJ1-5, with unresolved D. This receptor was identified in a human donor in good health. In DNA, the CDR3 is TGTGCCAGCAGTTTCCATCCGGCCTCACGTAGCAATCAGCCCCAGCATTTT. Translation: CASSFHPASRSNQPQHF.